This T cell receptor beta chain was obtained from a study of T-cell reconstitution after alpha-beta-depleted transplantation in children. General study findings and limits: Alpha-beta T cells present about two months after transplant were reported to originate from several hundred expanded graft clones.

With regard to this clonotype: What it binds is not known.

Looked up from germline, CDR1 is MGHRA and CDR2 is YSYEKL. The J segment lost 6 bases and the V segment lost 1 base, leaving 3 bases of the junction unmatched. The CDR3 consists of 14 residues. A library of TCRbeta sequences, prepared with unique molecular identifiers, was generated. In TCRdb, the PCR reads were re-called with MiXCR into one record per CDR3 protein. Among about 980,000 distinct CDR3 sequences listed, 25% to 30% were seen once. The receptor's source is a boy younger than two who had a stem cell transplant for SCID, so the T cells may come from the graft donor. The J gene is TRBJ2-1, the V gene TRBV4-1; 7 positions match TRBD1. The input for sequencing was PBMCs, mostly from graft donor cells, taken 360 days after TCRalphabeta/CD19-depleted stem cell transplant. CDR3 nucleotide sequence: TGCGCCAGCAGCCAAGTAGGACAGGTCAATGAGCAGTTCTTC. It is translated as CASSQVGQVNEQFF.